This entry lists 5 T cell receptor beta chains sequenced from one sample in a study of monozygotic twins with cystic fibrosis (dated by TCRdb to the early 2020s). Receptor amplification or capture employed the immunoSEQ multiplex PCR assay. This immuneACCESS table, as held by TCRdb, lists in-frame sequences with V and J called but not all clones. Of the missing ones, under half trace to an unresolved V gene in checked studies; the others have no known cause. The sample data list 25,000 to 40,000 clones, and around 96% of these were observed just once. 0.17% of the sample is in the top ten clones. Sequenced: blood. Receptors originate from a girl aged 2-10 years with cystic fibrosis.

This chain links TRBV6-1 with TRBJ2-4; 13 positions match TRBD2. J gave up 0 bases and V 4 bases, and 12 bases lay outside the gene matches. The CDR3 is 20 residues long. Germline V lookup: CDR1 MNHNS, CDR2 SASEGT. The CDR3 bases are TGTGCCAGCAGTGCCCTCCTGGGGACTAGCGGGACGATAGCCAAAAACATTCAGTACTTC. As protein: CASSALLGTSGTIAKNIQYF.

This clone was recorded only once. The CDR3 loop is CASSFGTSGTLTGELFF. The CDR3 DNA follows: TGTGCCAGCAGCTTTGGGACTAGCGGGACACTCACCGGGGAGCTGTTTTTT. The genes are TRBV13 and TRBJ2-2, with 13 bases lining up with TRBD2. The CDR3 spans 17 residues. Germline CDR1 reads PRHDT; CDR2 reads FYEKMQ (reference sequence). V dropped 3 bases and J dropped 4; count of bases not matched to a gene: 5.

This chain connects TRBV4-1 to TRBJ2-7; TRBD1 matches 8 bases. The trim removed 0 bases at V and 5 bases at J, leaving 3 bases unmatched. This CDR3 contains 14 residues. Germline-derived CDR1 and CDR2 are MGHRA and YSYEKL. The CDR3 sequence: CASSQDAGGDEQYF. The CDR3 DNA follows: TGCGCCAGCAGCCAAGATGCAGGGGGCGACGAGCAGTACTTC.

The chain links TRBV5-1 to TRBJ2-2; D remains unclear. The CDR3 totals 14 residues. V was pared by 3 bases and J by 1 base, with 7 bases between. CDR1 and CDR2 from the germline V gene are SGHRS and YFSETQ. The CDR3, as DNA: TGCGCCAGCAGCTCAACCAAGAACACCGGGGAGCTGTTTTTT. This encodes CASSSTKNTGELFF.

V usage is TRBV30 and J usage is TRBJ1-3; no clear D gene. The CDR3 has 14 residues. Trimming stripped 2 bases from V and 2 bases from J, with 10 bases between. The germline gives CDR1 GTSNPN, CDR2 SVGIG (reference sequence). The CDR3 loop reads CAWSQDPTGNTIYF. The CDR3 region has the DNA TGTGCCTGGAGTCAGGACCCGACTGGAAACACCATATATTTT.